Below, 23 T cell receptor beta chains from the same sample are listed, as sequenced in a study of breast tumors, draining lymph nodes, adjacent tissues. Each CDR3 protein gets one entry after TCRdb re-called the multiplex PCR reads with MiXCR. The sample lists about 170,000 distinct CDR3 sequences, 30% to 40% occurring once. Breast cancer patients provided tissue from their axillary draining lymph nodes. Sequenced: axillary lymph node tissue. Receptor source: a female donor with breast cancer. Some clones in this sample may be carry-over from other donors' samples.

On this clonotype: One end of the junction fails to match germline, which may point to a read error. The chain recombines TRBV28 with TRBJ2-5; possible D gene TRBD1, 8 bases. The CDR3 covers 11 residues. The germline V gene encodes CDR1 MDHEN and CDR2 SYDVKM. The CDR3 bases are TGTGCCGGCAGCGGGACAGGGACCCAGTACTTC. This translates into CAGSGTGTQYF.

This chain uses TRBV2 with TRBJ2-7, with unresolved D. The germline CDR1 and CDR2 sequences are SNHLY and FYNNEI. V lost 8 bases, J lost 5 bases, and 19 bases lay in between. The CDR3 is 14 amino acids. CDR3 sequence: CASRAIGLAHEQYF. DNA of the CDR3: TGTGCCAGCCGTGCTATCGGCCTGGCCCACGAGCAGTACTTC.

The rearrangement uses TRBV5-4 and TRBJ1-1, with 7 bases identical to TRBD1. Per germline, CDR1 SGHNT and CDR2 YYREEE (reference sequence). After removal of 4 bases from V and 4 bases from J, the junction contained 4 bases not matched to a gene. CDR3 size: 13 residues. CDR3 coding DNA: TGTGCCAGCAGCAGGGGACAGACCACTGAAGCTTTCTTT. This sequence encodes CASSRGQTTEAFF.

This chain joins TRBV19 and TRBJ1-2; D gene ambiguous. Trimming removed 6 bases from V and 4 bases from J, with 30 bases in between. Germline V gene lookup returns CDR1 LNHDA and CDR2 SQIVND (reference sequence). CDR3 length: 19 residues. The CDR3 reads CASSLPFGPGSASGYGYTF. The CDR3 region has the DNA TGTGCCAGTAGCCTCCCATTTGGCCCGGGGTCGGCGTCGGGCTATGGCTACACCTTC.

This clonotype has only one observation. This sequence joins TRBV5-1 and TRBJ1-4; no firm D call. Germline CDR1 SGHRS, CDR2 YFSETQ. The CDR3 covers 16 residues. The V end was cut by 2 bases, the J end by 8 bases, with 19 bases between. CDR3 residues: CASSFNGGWEGEKLFF. In DNA, the CDR3 is TGCGCCAGCAGCTTTAATGGCGGGTGGGAAGGCGAAAAACTGTTTTTT.

This clonotype was recorded at least ten times. The CDR3 sequence: CASSETGGLTYNEQFF. CDR3 nucleotide sequence: TGTGCCAGCAGCGAAACAGGGGGTCTTACTTACAATGAGCAGTTCTTC. The chain has TRBV2 and TRBJ2-1; 8 positions agree with TRBD1. Germline V CDR1 and CDR2: SNHLY, FYNNEI. The V segment lost 6 bases and the J segment 4 bases; nucleotides outside the gene matches: 11. CDR3 size: 16 residues.

There are many counts of this clonotype. The chain employs TRBV9 and TRBJ1-2, with D unclear. The V gene lost 0 bases and the J gene lost 4 bases, with 13 bases spanning the gap. The germline V gene encodes CDR1 SGDLS and CDR2 YYNGEE. The CDR3 is made up of 15 amino acids. The CDR3 spells CASSVGPGVGYGYTF. The CDR3 bases are TGTGCCAGCAGCGTAGGTCCCGGGGTCGGCTATGGCTACACCTTC.

This clonotype has more than one count but fewer than ten. A much larger clonotype is one base distant, so this may be a read error. V is TRBV20-1 and J is TRBJ2-7, with D possibly matching TRBD2 (6 bases). Trimming removed 6 bases at V and 6 bases at J, with 21 bases between. CDR3 length: 14 amino acids. Germline CDR1 is DFQATT and CDR2 is SNEGSKA (reference sequence). The CDR3 here is CSAAGGRNASEQYF. The CDR3 region has the DNA TGCAGTGCCGCCGGTGGGAGGAATGCCTCCGAGCAGTACTTC.

In this sample, this clonotype turned up many times. The chain joins TRBV6-5 to TRBJ1-4, with TRBD1 as a possible D gene (5 bases). V was cut by 6 bases and J by 7 bases, with 9 bases left in between. This CDR3 region has 12 residues. Germline-derived CDR1 and CDR2 are MNHEY and SVGAGI. The chain's CDR3 is CASSRAGEKLFF. In DNA form, the CDR3 reads TGTGCCAGCAGCAGGGCAGGTGAAAAACTGTTTTTT.

This clonotype has only a few counts. This chain links TRBV6-1 with TRBJ2-7; D might be TRBD1 or TRBD2, each matching 6 bases. The CDR3 sequence is 17 residues long. V was shortened by 5 bases and J by 2 bases, with 22 bases between the two germline ends. In germline, CDR1 is MNHNS, CDR2 SASEGT. This chain's CDR3 is CASSQPDLGGEAYEQYF. CDR3 sequence (DNA): TGTGCCAGCAGTCAACCCGACCTGGGGGGCGAAGCCTACGAGCAGTACTTC.

This clonotype was picked up many times. This may be a read error: a much more frequent sequence differs by one nucleotide. The V gene is TRBV7-8, the J gene TRBJ2-5, with TRBD1 as a possible D gene (6 bases). Looked up from germline, CDR1 is SGHVS and CDR2 is FQNEAQ. V was clipped by 8 bases and J by 2 bases, with 12 bases between them. The CDR3 loop spans 13 amino acids. DNA of the CDR3: TGTGCCAGCGGAAGACAGGCACAAGAGACCCAGTACTTC. Residues: CASGRQAQETQYF.

This clonotype was counted many times. The V gene is TRBV18, the J gene TRBJ1-2; D is possibly TRBD1 (6 bases). The CDR3 extends over 15 amino acids. The V end was cut by 6 bases, the J end by 2 bases, with 16 bases between. The V gene's germline CDR1 is KGHSH and CDR2 LQKENI. The CDR3: CASSSQGGQNYGYTF. DNA for the CDR3: TGTGCCAGCTCCTCCCAGGGAGGACAGAACTATGGCTACACCTTC.

Concerning this clonotype: The junction departs from the called germline gene at one end, perhaps through a read error. The rearrangement uses TRBV19 and TRBJ1-1; D is uncertain. The CDR3 runs to 14 residues. CDR1 and CDR2 (germline): LNHDA, SQIVND (reference sequence). The CDR3 region has the DNA TGTGCCGGTAGCGAAAACACGGTGAACACTGAAGCTTTCTTT. Residues: CAGSENTVNTEAFF.

The V and J genes are TRBV29-1 and TRBJ1-4; D gene ambiguous. The CDR3 spans 13 residues. The V and J ends lost 7 bases and 9 bases respectively, with 18 bases between them. The germline V gene has CDR1 SQVTM and CDR2 ANQGSEA. CDR3 residues: CSAFDMRGKKLFF. The DNA of the CDR3 is TGCAGCGCCTTTGACATGCGGGGTAAAAAACTGTTTTTT.

A remark on this clonotype: An end of the junction differs from the germline gene, which may be a read error. The chain carries TRBV7-7 and TRBJ2-5; D possibly corresponds to TRBD1 (6 bases). Germline assignment: CDR1 SSHAT and CDR2 FNYEAQ (reference sequence). This CDR3 comprises 13 residues. The CDR3 DNA sequence: TGTGCTAGCAGCGTGCAGGGGAGAGAGACCCAGTACTTC. The encoded protein is CASSVQGRETQYF.

The V and J genes are TRBV5-1 and TRBJ1-1; perhaps TRBD1 as D (5 bases). The CDR3 sequence is 15 residues long. Per the germline V gene, CDR1 is SGHRS and CDR2 is YFSETQ. The V and J ends lost 5 bases and 1 base respectively, with 15 bases between them. The CDR3 DNA sequence: TGCGCCAGCAGGTATGGAGAGGGGAGGAACACTGAAGCTTTCTTT. Its protein product is CASRYGEGRNTEAFF.

This clonotype was found many times. This chain uses TRBV9 with TRBJ2-3, with 9 bases identical to TRBD1. The V gene's germline CDR1 is SGDLS and CDR2 YYNGEE. CDR3 size: 14 residues. V was pared by 6 bases and J by 4 bases, with 6 bases of the junction left unmatched. DNA of the CDR3: TGTGCCAGCAATCGACAGGGGGGGTCAGATACGCAGTATTTT. Encoded protein: CASNRQGGSDTQYF.

This chain links TRBV7-8 with TRBJ2-5, with TRBD2 identical over 12 bases. Germline V gene sequence: CDR1 SGHVS, CDR2 FQNEAQ. The V and J ends lost 0 bases and 7 bases, in that order; junction bases with no gene match: 0. The CDR3 consists of 14 residues. CDR3 nucleotides: TGTGCCAGCAGCTTAGCGGGACTAGCGGGGACCCAGTACTTC. Encoded protein: CASSLAGLAGTQYF.

The count of this clonotype is one. A much larger clone sits a single nucleotide away, making a read error possible. V and J are TRBV5-4 and TRBJ2-5; D is possibly TRBD1 (6 bases). Per the germline V gene, CDR1 is SGHNT and CDR2 is YYREEE (reference sequence). This CDR3 is 15 amino acids long. This CDR3 is CASSPAGARGESQYF. CDR3 in DNA: TGTGCCAGCAGCCCCGCAGGGGCCAGGGGAGAGTCCCAGTACTTC.

This clonotype appeared many times. Written as DNA, the CDR3 is TGTGCCTGGAGTGAAGGTGTAAACACCATATATTTT. It encodes CAWSEGVNTIYF. The chain joins TRBV30 to TRBJ1-3; no clear D gene. The CDR3 extends over 12 amino acids. Germline assignment: CDR1 GTSNPN and CDR2 SVGIG (reference sequence). V dropped 1 base and J dropped 6 bases, with 7 bases sitting between them.

This clonotype was counted at least ten times. V is TRBV12-3 or TRBV12-4 and J is TRBJ2-7, with 10 bases lining up with TRBD1. V lost 4 bases and J lost 5; bases outside the gene matches: 5. The CDR3 consists of 14 residues. In nucleotides, the CDR3 is TGTGCCAGCAGTTCAGGACAGGGGGGACACGAGCAGTACTTC. This encodes CASSSGQGGHEQYF.

This clonotype has ten or more counts. The chain couples TRBV4-1 to TRBJ2-7, with D maybe TRBD1 (5 bases). This CDR3 contains 17 residues. CDR1 is MGHRA and CDR2 is YSYEKL in the germline V gene. Deletions cut 0 bases from V and 0 bases from J, with 15 bases between. CDR3 amino acids: CASSQEGVPSLSYEQYF. The CDR3 nucleotides are TGCGCCAGCAGCCAAGAAGGGGTCCCGTCCCTCTCCTACGAGCAGTACTTC.

V gene TRBV11-2 combines with J gene TRBJ2-2, with unresolved D. The germline gives CDR1 SGHAT, CDR2 FQNNGV. The CDR3 is made up of 15 amino acids. The V end lost 8 bases, the J end lost 13 bases, and 26 bases lay between the germline ends. The CDR3 loop reads CASRPPSSYLSGLFF. CDR3 sequence (DNA): TGTGCCAGCCGGCCCCCGAGCTCCTATCTGTCAGGGCTGTTTTTT.